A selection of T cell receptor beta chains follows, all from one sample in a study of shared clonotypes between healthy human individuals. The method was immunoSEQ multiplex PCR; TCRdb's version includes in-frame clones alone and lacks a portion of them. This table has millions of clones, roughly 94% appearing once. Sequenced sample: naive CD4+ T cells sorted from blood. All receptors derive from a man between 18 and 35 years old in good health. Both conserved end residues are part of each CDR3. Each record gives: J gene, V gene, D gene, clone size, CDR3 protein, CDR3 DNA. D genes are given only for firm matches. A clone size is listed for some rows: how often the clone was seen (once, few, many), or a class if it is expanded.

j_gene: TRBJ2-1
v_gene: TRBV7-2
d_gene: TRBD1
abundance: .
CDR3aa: CASSLEGAGYNEQFF
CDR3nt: TGTGCCAGCAGCTTAGAGGGGGCCGGCTACAATGAGCAGTTCTTC

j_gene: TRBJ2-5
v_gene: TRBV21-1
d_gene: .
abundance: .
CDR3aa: CASSKGGAGETQYF
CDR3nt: TGTGCCAGCAGCAAGGGCGGGGCCGGGGAGACCCAGTACTTC

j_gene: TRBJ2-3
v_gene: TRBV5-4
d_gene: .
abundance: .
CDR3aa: CASSTQGGETDTQYF
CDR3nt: TGTGCCAGCAGCACACAGGGGGGGGAGACAGATACGCAGTATTTT

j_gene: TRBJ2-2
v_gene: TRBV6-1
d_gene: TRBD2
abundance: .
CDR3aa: CASSHTSGVDGELFF
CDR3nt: TGTGCCAGCAGCCACACTAGCGGGGTAGACGGGGAGCTGTTTTTT

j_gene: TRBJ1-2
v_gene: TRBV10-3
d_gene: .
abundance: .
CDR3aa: CAISGEGYGYTF
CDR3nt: TGTGCCATCAGTGGTGAGGGGTATGGCTACACCTTC

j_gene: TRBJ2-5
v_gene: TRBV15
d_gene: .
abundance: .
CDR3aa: CATSRGPETQYF
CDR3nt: TGTGCCACCAGCAGAGGGCCCGAGACCCAGTACTTC

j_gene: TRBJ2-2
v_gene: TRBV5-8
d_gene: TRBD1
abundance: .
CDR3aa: CASSWGQWNTGELFF
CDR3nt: TGTGCCAGCAGCTGGGGACAGTGGAACACCGGGGAGCTGTTTTTT

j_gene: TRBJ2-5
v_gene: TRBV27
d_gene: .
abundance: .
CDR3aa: CARPGEETQYF
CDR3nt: TGTGCCAGGCCGGGGGAGGAGACCCAGTACTTC

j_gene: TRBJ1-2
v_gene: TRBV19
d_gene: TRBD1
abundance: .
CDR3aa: CASKTAQGYGYTF
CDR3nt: TGTGCCAGTAAGACCGCACAGGGGTATGGCTACACCTTC

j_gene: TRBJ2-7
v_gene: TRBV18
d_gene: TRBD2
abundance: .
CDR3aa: CASSPSSGGTYEQYF
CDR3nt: TGTGCCAGCTCACCATCGAGCGGGGGGACCTACGAGCAGTACTTC

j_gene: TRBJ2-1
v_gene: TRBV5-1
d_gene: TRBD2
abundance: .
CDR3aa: CASSSGLAGVNEQFF
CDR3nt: TGCGCCAGCAGCTCTGGACTAGCGGGAGTTAATGAGCAGTTCTTC

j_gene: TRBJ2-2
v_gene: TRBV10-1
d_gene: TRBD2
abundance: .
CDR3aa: CASSDSGLAGELFF
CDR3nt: TGCGCCAGCAGTGATTCGGGACTAGCCGGGGAGCTGTTTTTT

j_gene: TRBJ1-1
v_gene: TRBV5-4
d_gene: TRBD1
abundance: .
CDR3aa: CASSIITGGDTEAFF
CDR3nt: TGTGCCAGCAGCATAATTACAGGGGGGGACACTGAAGCTTTCTTT

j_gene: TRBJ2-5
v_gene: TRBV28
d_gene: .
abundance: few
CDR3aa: CASSSPTIRGETQYF
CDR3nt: TGTGCCAGCAGTTCCCCGACTATCCGGGGAGAGACCCAGTACTTC

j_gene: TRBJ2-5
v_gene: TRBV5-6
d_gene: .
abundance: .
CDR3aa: CASRTGTSQETQYF
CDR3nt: TGTGCCAGCAGAACCGGGACGTCACAAGAGACCCAGTACTTC

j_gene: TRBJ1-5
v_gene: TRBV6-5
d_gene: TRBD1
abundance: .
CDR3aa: CASSRGQVLVQPQHF
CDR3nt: TGTGCCAGCAGTCGGGGACAGGTTTTGGTTCAGCCCCAGCATTTT

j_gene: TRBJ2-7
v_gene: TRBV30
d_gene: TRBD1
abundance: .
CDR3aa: CAWSKRTGGGNEQYF
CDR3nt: TGTGCCTGGAGTAAACGGACAGGGGGCGGGAACGAGCAGTACTTC

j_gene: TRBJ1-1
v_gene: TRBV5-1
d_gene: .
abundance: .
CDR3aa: CASSLIQGEAFF
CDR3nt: TGCGCCAGCAGCTTGATCCAGGGTGAGGCTTTCTTT

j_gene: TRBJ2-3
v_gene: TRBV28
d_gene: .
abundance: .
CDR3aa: CASRQGWTDTQYF
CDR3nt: TGTGCCAGCAGGCAGGGGTGGACAGATACGCAGTATTTT

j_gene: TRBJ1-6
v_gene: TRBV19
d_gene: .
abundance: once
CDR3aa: CASSEVGGAPLHF
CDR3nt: TGTGCCAGTAGTGAAGTCGGCGGTGCACCCCTCCACTTT

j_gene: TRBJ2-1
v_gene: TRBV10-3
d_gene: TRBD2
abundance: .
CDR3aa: CASSGGSYNEQFF
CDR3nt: TGTGCCAGCAGCGGGGGCTCCTACAATGAGCAGTTCTTC

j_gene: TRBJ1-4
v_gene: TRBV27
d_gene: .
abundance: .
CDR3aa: CASSKAGVEKLFF
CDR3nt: TGTGCCAGCAGCAAAGCGGGGGTTGAAAAACTGTTTTTT

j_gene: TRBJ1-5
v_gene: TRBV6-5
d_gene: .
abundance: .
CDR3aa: CASSSGEEQPQHF
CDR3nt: TGTGCCAGCAGCTCAGGGGAAGAGCAGCCCCAGCATTTT

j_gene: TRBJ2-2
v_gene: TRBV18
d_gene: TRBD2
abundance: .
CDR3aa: CASSRQTSGVRTGELFF
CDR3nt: TGTGCCAGCTCACGACAAACTAGCGGGGTGAGAACCGGGGAGCTGTTTTTT

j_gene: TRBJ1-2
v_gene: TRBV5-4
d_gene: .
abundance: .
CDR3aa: CASSLGARPNYGYTF
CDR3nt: TGTGCCAGCAGCTTGGGGGCACGACCTAACTATGGCTACACCTTC

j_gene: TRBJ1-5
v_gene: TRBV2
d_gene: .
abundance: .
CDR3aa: CASSIQHSNQPQHF
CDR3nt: TGTGCCAGCAGTATACAGCATAGCAATCAGCCCCAGCATTTT

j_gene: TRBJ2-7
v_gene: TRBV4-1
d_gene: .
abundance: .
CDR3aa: CASSQFAGTATYEQYF
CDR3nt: TGCGCCAGCAGCCAATTCGCCGGGACTGCGACCTACGAGCAGTACTTC

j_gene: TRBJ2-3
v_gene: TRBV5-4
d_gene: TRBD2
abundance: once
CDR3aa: CASSLGRLAGVTPTDTQYF
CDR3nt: TGTGCCAGCAGCTTAGGGCGGCTAGCGGGAGTAACACCCACAGATACGCAGTATTTT

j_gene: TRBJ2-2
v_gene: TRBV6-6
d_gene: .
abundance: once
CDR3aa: CASSGSTGELFF
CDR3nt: TGTGCCAGCAGTGGTAGCACCGGGGAGCTGTTTTTT

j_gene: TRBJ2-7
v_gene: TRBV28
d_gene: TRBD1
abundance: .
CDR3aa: CASRGQGAKEQYF
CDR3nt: TGTGCCAGCAGGGGACAGGGGGCAAAAGAGCAGTACTTC

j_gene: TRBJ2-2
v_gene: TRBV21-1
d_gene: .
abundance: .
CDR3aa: CASSRRGELFF
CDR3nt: TGTGCCAGCAGCAGGAGGGGGGAGCTGTTTTTT

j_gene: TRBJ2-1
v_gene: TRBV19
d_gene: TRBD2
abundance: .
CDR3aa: CASSKASGASSYNEQFF
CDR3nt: TGTGCCAGTAGTAAGGCTAGCGGAGCGAGCTCCTACAATGAGCAGTTCTTC

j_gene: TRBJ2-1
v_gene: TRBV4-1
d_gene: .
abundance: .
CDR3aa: CASSQDLGTTRGDEQFF
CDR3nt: TGCGCCAGCAGCCAAGATCTGGGTACGACCAGGGGGGATGAGCAGTTCTTC

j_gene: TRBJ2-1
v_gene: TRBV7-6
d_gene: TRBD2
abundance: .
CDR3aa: CASSAAGTSGYNEQFF
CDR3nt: TGTGCCAGCAGCGCAGCCGGGACTAGCGGTTACAATGAGCAGTTCTTC

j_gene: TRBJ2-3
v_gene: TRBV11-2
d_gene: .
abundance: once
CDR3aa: CASSFEGGADTQYF
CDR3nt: TGTGCCAGCAGCTTCGAAGGGGGGGCAGATACGCAGTATTTT

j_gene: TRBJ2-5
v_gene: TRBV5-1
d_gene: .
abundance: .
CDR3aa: CASARSEETQYF
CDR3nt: TGCGCCAGCGCCCGGAGCGAAGAGACCCAGTACTTC

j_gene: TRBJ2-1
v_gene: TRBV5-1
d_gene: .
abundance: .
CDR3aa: CASSLGVPAEQFF
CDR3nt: TGCGCCAGCAGCTTGGGGGTACCCGCTGAGCAGTTCTTC

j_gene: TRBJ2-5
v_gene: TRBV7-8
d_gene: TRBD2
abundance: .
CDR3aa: CASSLGPAGGLETQYF
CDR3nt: TGTGCCAGCAGCTTAGGTCCTGCGGGGGGGCTCGAGACCCAGTACTTC

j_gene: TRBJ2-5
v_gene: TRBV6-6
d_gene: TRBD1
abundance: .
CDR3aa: CASTETRGQETQYF
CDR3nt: TGTGCCAGCACCGAAACCAGGGGGCAGGAGACCCAGTACTTC

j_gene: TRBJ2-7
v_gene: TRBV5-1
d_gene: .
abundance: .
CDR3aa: CASSPTALSYEQYF
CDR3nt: TGCGCCAGCAGCCCCACAGCACTATCCTACGAGCAGTACTTC

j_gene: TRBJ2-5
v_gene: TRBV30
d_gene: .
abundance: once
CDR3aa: CAWRSPLGGETQYF
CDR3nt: TGTGCCTGGAGAAGTCCACTAGGGGGAGAGACCCAGTACTTC

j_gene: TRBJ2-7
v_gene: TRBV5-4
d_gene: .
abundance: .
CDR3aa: CASSLEARSTSYEQYF
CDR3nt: TGTGCCAGCAGCTTGGAGGCCCGGTCCACGTCCTACGAGCAGTACTTC

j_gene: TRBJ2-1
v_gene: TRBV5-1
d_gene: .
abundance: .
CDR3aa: CASSSAQNEQFF
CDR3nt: TGCGCCAGCAGCTCGGCTCAGAATGAGCAGTTCTTC

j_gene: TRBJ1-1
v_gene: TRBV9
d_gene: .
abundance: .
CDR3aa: CASSVGPSVLAEAFF
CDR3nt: TGTGCCAGCAGCGTAGGCCCGTCTGTTTTAGCTGAAGCTTTCTTT

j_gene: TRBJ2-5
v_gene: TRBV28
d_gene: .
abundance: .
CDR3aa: CASSTGIPGTQYF
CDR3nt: TGTGCCAGCAGCACAGGGATCCCCGGGACCCAGTACTTC

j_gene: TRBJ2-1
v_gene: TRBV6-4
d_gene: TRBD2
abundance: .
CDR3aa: CASSDRTRAYNEQFF
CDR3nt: TGTGCCAGCAGTGACCGGACTAGGGCTTACAATGAGCAGTTCTTC

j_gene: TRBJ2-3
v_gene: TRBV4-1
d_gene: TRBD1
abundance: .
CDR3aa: CASSQVGQGERDTQYF
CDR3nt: TGCGCCAGCAGCCAAGTGGGACAGGGGGAGAGAGATACGCAGTATTTT